These 5 T cell receptor beta chains were sequenced from one sample in a study of blood T cells in healthy people across ages. Next came a second PCR, run for roughly 7 to 12 cycles, which used a sample-barcoded 5' primer along with a J-beta primer mix. Each CDR3 protein gets one entry after TCRdb re-called the 5' RACE reads with MiXCR. This sample has roughly 1,500,000 distinct CDR3 sequences, with 42% found just once. Sequenced input: blood. The receptors shown here come from a woman between 18 and 30 years old in good health.

The V call is TRBV30, the J call TRBJ2-7; TRBD1 matches at 12 bases. The CDR3 sequence is 14 residues long. Germline V lookup: CDR1 GTSNPN, CDR2 SVGIG (reference sequence). Unmatched junction bases numbered 7, after V lost 4 bases and J lost 6 bases. For the CDR3, the DNA is TGTGCCTGGAATGCGGGACAGGGGGCTTCCGAGCAGTACTTC. Translation: CAWNAGQGASEQYF.

This clonotype was picked up many times. Sequence at one end of the junction differs from germline and may be a read error. V and J are TRBV4-2 and TRBJ2-5; 7 bases align to TRBD2. Per germline, CDR1 LGHNA and CDR2 YNFKEQ. CDR3 size: 14 residues. The DNA for the CDR3 is TGCGCCAGCAGCTTGGGGGACTATCAAGAGACCCAGTACTTC. It translates to CASSLGDYQETQYF.

The rearrangement joins TRBV7-9 to TRBJ2-3; 15 bases map to TRBD2. Per germline, CDR1 SEHNR and CDR2 FQNEAQ (reference sequence). This CDR3 spans 19 amino acids. V shed 5 bases and J 4 bases; nucleotides not matched to a gene: 13. The CDR3 loop reads CASSRLRTSGRAGSDTQYF. Written as DNA, the CDR3 is TGTGCCAGCAGCCGACTGAGGACTAGCGGGAGGGCGGGTTCAGATACGCAGTATTTT.

This clonotype was detected only a few times. This chain joins TRBV30 and TRBJ2-7, with 7 positions matching TRBD1. This CDR3 is 12 amino acids long. The ends lost 4 bases at V and 4 bases at J; junction bases unmatched: 4. The germline V gene has CDR1 GTSNPN and CDR2 SVGIG (reference sequence). The CDR3 bases are TGTGCCTGGAAACAGGGGATGTACGAGCAGTACTTC. Translating it yields CAWKQGMYEQYF.

The V and J genes are TRBV28 and TRBJ1-1; a possible D gene is TRBD1 (6 bases). With 2 bases removed from V and 9 bases from J, the gap between germline ends came to 10 bases. Per the germline V gene, CDR1 is MDHEN and CDR2 is SYDVKM. The CDR3 totals 12 residues. The CDR3 loop reads CASSLEQGKAFF. The CDR3 coding sequence is TGTGCCAGCAGTTTAGAACAGGGAAAAGCTTTCTTT.